This TCR beta chain was sequenced for a study of blood T cell repertoires in COVID-19. Generated by immunoSEQ multiplex PCR, the TCRdb table keeps only in-frame clones and is missing some. The repertoire has 360,000 or so clones, approximately 91% of them found once; the top ten carry approximately 1%. The V gene's germline CDR1 is SGHNT and CDR2 YENEEA. V was clipped by 2 bases and J by 7 bases, with 8 bases between them. The CDR3 extends over 12 amino acids. This clonotype was obtained from a young woman who had been exposed to COVID-19. The specimen was PBMCs or T cells enriched from blood (not recorded which). The chain is built from TRBV11-3 and TRBJ2-5; no clear D. CDR3 loop: CASSLSLWTQYF. The CDR3 DNA follows: TGTGCCAGCAGCTTAAGCCTATGGACCCAGTACTTC. The variable domain in full, completed from reference TRBV11-3 and TRBJ2-5, reads EAGVVQSPRYKIIEKKQPVAFWCNPISGHNTLYWYLQNLGQGPELLIRYENEEAVDDSQLPKDRFSAERLKGVDSTLKIQPAELGDSAVYLCASSLSLWTQYFGPGTRLLVL.